Following are 30 T cell receptor beta chains from one sample sequenced in a study of CD8 T cells in ankylosing spondylitis. Study-wide findings and caveats: Seemingly distinctive of ankylosing spondylitis blood was a TCR beta motif formed by eight highly homologous variants.

TCRdb reanalysed the 5' RACE reads using MiXCR and keeps one entry per CDR3 protein. The sample lists 350,000 to 550,000 distinct CDR3 sequences, about 25% occurring once. These TCRs' antigens remain unknown. The sequenced sample consisted of blood, either unsorted or a sorted T cell fraction (not recorded which). These TCRs come from a male donor with ankylosing spondylitis.

The chain has TRBV20-1 and TRBJ2-1, with TRBD2 matching over 12 bases. The J segment lost 8 bases and the V segment lost 3 bases, leaving 2 bases of the junction unmatched. Germline-derived CDR1 and CDR2 are DFQATT and SNEGSKA (reference sequence). The CDR3 is made up of 13 amino acids. CDR3 in DNA: TGCAGTGCTAGCCCTAGCGGGAGGGATGAGCAGTTCTTC. Amino acid sequence: CSASPSGRDEQFF.

The gene calls are TRBV6-1 and TRBJ2-2; 10 nucleotides align to TRBD2. The CDR3 is made up of 17 amino acids. Germline-derived CDR1 and CDR2 are MNHNS and SASEGT. J lost 0 bases, V lost 7 bases, and 8 bases had no gene match. The CDR3 reads CASNPTSGLANTGELFF. The DNA of the CDR3 is TGTGCCAGCAATCCGACTAGCGGGTTGGCGAACACCGGGGAGCTGTTTTTT.

The rearrangement links TRBV20-1 to TRBJ2-7; D gene uncertain. Trimming removed 6 bases from V and 5 bases from J, with 11 bases in between. CDR1 and CDR2 from the germline V gene are DFQATT and SNEGSKA (reference sequence). CDR3 length: 11 residues. CDR3 residues: CSAKNSHEQYF. In DNA, the CDR3 is TGCAGTGCCAAAAATTCCCACGAGCAGTACTTC.

The table lists this clonotype with a few counts. The J gene is TRBJ2-1, the V gene TRBV20-1; 11 nucleotides align to TRBD1. The germline CDR1 and CDR2 sequences are DFQATT and SNEGSKA (reference sequence). This CDR3 has 15 residues. The trim removed 6 bases at V and 4 bases at J, leaving 8 bases unmatched. In DNA, the CDR3 is TGCAGTGCACTTTCCGGGACAGGGGGATACAATGAGCAGTTCTTC. Its protein is CSALSGTGGYNEQFF.

The chain joins TRBV12-3 or TRBV12-4 to TRBJ2-1; D may be TRBD2 (5 bases). The CDR3 extends over 12 amino acids. V was clipped by 10 bases and J by 10 bases, with 17 bases between them. CDR3 loop: CATCPPRGEQFF. DNA for the CDR3: TGTGCCACCTGTCCCCCACGGGGAGAGCAGTTCTTC.

This clonotype came up a few times. V and J are TRBV20-1 and TRBJ2-7, with D possibly being TRBD2 (6 bases). Germline-derived CDR1 and CDR2 are DFQATT and SNEGSKA (reference sequence). V was cut by 3 bases and J by 7 bases, with 25 bases left in between. The CDR3 contains 16 residues. The CDR3: CSASPLGAGRVGEQYF. The DNA of the CDR3 is TGCAGTGCTAGCCCCCTTGGGGCGGGGAGAGTGGGAGAGCAGTACTTC.

This clonotype was seen a few times. The V and J genes are TRBV24-1 and TRBJ2-1, with D maybe TRBD1 (6 bases). V was pared by 6 bases and J by 7 bases, with 12 bases between. The CDR3 has 13 residues. Germline CDR1 is KGHDR and CDR2 is SFDVKD. The CDR3 reads CATSKGVRNEQFF. The DNA for the CDR3 is TGTGCCACCAGTAAGGGGGTGAGGAATGAGCAGTTCTTC.

The rearrangement joins TRBV20-1 to TRBJ2-6, with D unclear. Trimming stripped 0 bases from V and 1 base from J, with 7 bases between. Germline V gene data show CDR1 as DFQATT and CDR2 as SNEGSKA (reference sequence). There are 15 residues in the CDR3. The chain's CDR3 is CSARDPRSGANVLTF. The CDR3 DNA follows: TGCAGTGCTAGAGATCCCCGGTCTGGGGCCAACGTCCTGACTTTC.

The CDR3 loop reads CASSLTSAGGTYNEQFF. In nucleotides, the CDR3 is TGTGCCAGCAGTCTAACTTCAGCGGGAGGGACTTACAATGAGCAGTTCTTC. This chain connects TRBV28 to TRBJ2-1, with 10 bases lining up with TRBD2. The CDR3 runs 17 residues. Germline-derived CDR1 and CDR2 are MDHEN and SYDVKM. With 5 bases clipped from V and 4 bases from J, the junction kept 11 bases outside the gene matches.

A few counts support this clonotype. The V and J genes are TRBV7-8 and TRBJ1-2, with D unclear. Trimming shortened V by 2 bases and J by 5 bases, and 15 bases separated the two germline ends. The CDR3 totals 15 residues. From germline, CDR1 is SGHVS and CDR2 FQNEAQ. CDR3 amino acids: CASSLRADRFYGYTF. CDR3 sequence (DNA): TGTGCCAGCAGCTTAAGGGCAGATCGTTTTTATGGCTACACCTTC.

This clonotype was observed many times. The gene calls are TRBV7-2 and TRBJ1-3; D gene ambiguous. The CDR3 totals 15 residues. Germline CDR1 SGHTA, CDR2 FQGNSA. V gave up 2 bases and J gave up 1 base, with 9 bases separating them. The CDR3 DNA reads as TGTGCCAGCAGCTTAACCTCCGGGTCTGGAAACACCATATATTTT. Translated: CASSLTSGSGNTIYF.

The chain joins TRBV5-1 to TRBJ2-2; TRBD2 might be the D (6 bases). Trimming removed 0 bases from V and 8 bases from J, with 11 bases in between. This CDR3 spans 14 amino acids. In germline, CDR1 is SGHRS, CDR2 YFSETQ. CDR3 in amino acids: CASSLEGGRGELFF. The CDR3 coding sequence is TGCGCCAGCAGCTTGGAAGGAGGGCGTGGGGAGCTGTTTTTT.

This clonotype was seen more than once but under ten times. V and J are TRBV5-1 and TRBJ2-1; 11 bases are shared with TRBD2. Germline loops: CDR1 SGHRS, CDR2 YFSETQ. The V segment lost 5 bases and the J segment 1 base; nucleotides outside the gene matches: 5. This CDR3 has 16 residues. The CDR3 region is CASRRLAGGSYNEQFF. CDR3 nucleotides: TGCGCCAGCAGGAGGCTAGCGGGAGGATCCTACAATGAGCAGTTCTTC. Full variable domain (missing parts from reference TRBV5-1 and TRBJ2-1): KAGVTQTPRYLIKTRGQQVTLSCSPISGHRSVSWYQQTPGQGLQFLFEYFSETQRNKGNFPGRFSGRQFSNSRSEMNVSTLELGDSALYLCASRRLAGGSYNEQFFGPGTRLTVL.

V is TRBV6-5 and J is TRBJ1-5, with TRBD1 matching over 7 bases. Germline V gene sequence: CDR1 MNHEY, CDR2 SVGAGI. J gave up 3 bases and V 4 bases, and 6 bases lay outside the gene matches. The CDR3 has 15 residues. The CDR3 coding sequence is TGTGCCAGCAGTTTCAGACAGGGCACCAATCAGCCCCAGCATTTT. Protein sequence: CASSFRQGTNQPQHF.

There are many counts of this clonotype. This sequence joins TRBV7-9 and TRBJ2-2; the D is unclear. This CDR3 region has 12 residues. The V and J ends lost 8 bases and 5 bases respectively, with 9 bases between them. Germline values: CDR1 SEHNR, CDR2 FQNEAQ (reference sequence). The CDR3 nucleotides read TGTGCCAGCTTGGAACCAACCGGGGAGCTGTTTTTT. Translating it yields CASLEPTGELFF.

This rearrangement joins TRBV5-1 to TRBJ2-4; 12 nucleotides agree with TRBD1. The CDR3 consists of 19 residues. Germline CDR1 is SGHRS and CDR2 is YFSETQ. The ends lost 6 bases at V and 0 bases at J; junction bases unmatched: 13. In DNA, the CDR3 is TGCGCCAGCAAAGTGACCGGGACAGGGGGCGGTCGAGCCAAAAACATTCAGTACTTC. Translating gives CASKVTGTGGGRAKNIQYF.

This rearrangement joins TRBV27 to TRBJ2-3; 10 nucleotides line up with TRBD2. The CDR3 consists of 15 residues. V dropped 7 bases and J dropped 4; count of bases not matched to a gene: 8. CDR1 is MNHEY, CDR2 SMNVEV, per germline (reference sequence). The CDR3 bases are TGTGCCAGCAAGGGAGCGGGAGGGCGTGCAGATACGCAGTATTTT. Its translation is CASKGAGGRADTQYF.

This clonotype was observed a handful of times. This chain joins TRBV5-1 and TRBJ1-1; maybe TRBD1 (5 bases). The V and J ends lost 9 bases and 3 bases respectively, with 15 bases between them. CDR1 SGHRS and CDR2 YFSETQ come from the germline V gene. The CDR3 loop spans 13 amino acids. CDR3 residues: CATRGPGDTEAFF. In nucleotides, the CDR3 is TGCGCCACCCGAGGGCCGGGGGACACTGAAGCTTTCTTT.

V gene TRBV20-1 combines with J gene TRBJ2-3; 7 positions match TRBD2. The CDR3 sequence is 16 residues long. J lost 2 bases, V lost 0 bases, and 8 bases had no gene match. The V gene's germline CDR1 is DFQATT and CDR2 SNEGSKA (reference sequence). The CDR3 here is CSARDNEREYTDTQYF. The CDR3 nucleotides are TGCAGTGCTAGAGATAATGAGCGGGAATACACAGATACGCAGTATTTT.

V usage is TRBV6-1 and J usage is TRBJ2-7; D ambiguous. Trimming removed 1 base from V and 4 bases from J, with 8 bases in between. Germline values: CDR1 MNHNS, CDR2 SASEGT. The CDR3 extends over 13 amino acids. The CDR3 loop reads CASSEELYYEQYF. The CDR3 DNA sequence: TGTGCCAGCAGTGAAGAACTTTATTACGAGCAGTACTTC.

This clonotype turned up a few times. The chain links TRBV5-1 to TRBJ2-1, with no clear D. Germline CDR1 and CDR2: SGHRS and YFSETQ. This CDR3 has 18 amino acids. Trimming took 0 bases from V and 0 from J, leaving 16 bases between them. The CDR3 sequence: CASSLAISAHSSYNEQFF. The CDR3 DNA sequence: TGCGCCAGCAGCTTGGCCATTTCGGCGCACAGCTCCTACAATGAGCAGTTCTTC.

This chain joins TRBV5-6 and TRBJ2-2, with TRBD2 matching 12 bases. This CDR3 is 19 amino acids long. Looked up from germline, CDR1 is SGHDT and CDR2 is YYEEEE. Unmatched junction bases numbered 13, after V lost 1 base and J lost 6 bases. CDR3 DNA sequence: TGTGCCAGCAGCTTGTCGGCTAGCGGGAGGGGAAGACTGGCCGGGGAGCTGTTTTTT. It codes for CASSLSASGRGRLAGELFF.

Comments on this clonotype: A junction boundary mismatches the germline segment, possibly from a read error. This chain connects TRBV7-2 to TRBJ2-5, with D unresolved. This CDR3 contains 14 residues. The germline CDR1 and CDR2 sequences are SGHTA and FQGNSA. The CDR3 DNA reads as TGTGTCAGCAGCTTGCAGAGTCTACAAGAGACCCAGTACTTC. Amino acid sequence: CVSSLQSLQETQYF.

The J gene is TRBJ1-2, the V gene TRBV6-1, with TRBD1 identical over 7 bases. With V trimmed by 3 bases and J by 1 base, 5 bases remained unmatched. This CDR3 is built from 15 residues. Germline V CDR1 and CDR2: MNHNS, SASEGT. CDR3 nucleotides: TGTGCCAGCAGTGAGGGGACAGTCCATAACTATGGCTACACCTTC. It codes for CASSEGTVHNYGYTF.

The sample holds a few counts of this clonotype. The chain couples TRBV4-1 to TRBJ1-5, with 7 bases that match TRBD1. The J segment lost 2 bases and the V segment lost 2 bases, leaving 6 bases of the junction unmatched. This CDR3 region has 16 residues. Germline lookup yields CDR1 MGHRA and CDR2 YSYEKL. The CDR3 sequence: CASSQPDRDGNQPQHF. CDR3 in DNA: TGCGCCAGCAGCCAACCCGACAGGGATGGCAATCAGCCCCAGCATTTT.

In its sample, this clonotype was seen a few times. The chain recombines TRBV5-1 with TRBJ2-3, with no clear D. The germline V and J ends were trimmed by 5 bases and 2 bases, with 9 bases remaining between them. Germline V gene data show CDR1 as SGHRS and CDR2 as YFSETQ. The length of the CDR3 is 13 residues. This chain's CDR3 is CASRPRDTDTQYF. CDR3 nucleotides: TGCGCCAGCAGACCCAGAGACACAGATACGCAGTATTTT.

This clonotype was counted a few times. V usage is TRBV16 and J usage is TRBJ2-1; 7 bases match TRBD1. CDR1 and CDR2 from the germline V gene are KGHSY and FQNENV. J gave up 7 bases and V 3 bases, and 9 bases lay outside the gene matches. The CDR3 runs 15 residues. The DNA for the CDR3 is TGTGCCAGCAGCCATTTACAGGGGCGTCAAAATGAGCAGTTCTTC. It specifies CASSHLQGRQNEQFF.

A few counts support this clonotype. This sequence joins TRBV5-1 and TRBJ1-1; the D gene is possibly TRBD1 (6 bases). The CDR3 length is 14 residues. Germline CDR1 reads SGHRS; CDR2 reads YFSETQ. Trimming left V 4 bases short and J 3 bases short, with 13 bases between. CDR3 DNA: TGCGCCAGCAGCCAACAGGGTATGGACACTGAAGCTTTCTTT. Translating gives CASSQQGMDTEAFF.

This clonotype was picked up a small number of times. The chain has TRBV5-1 and TRBJ1-4; possibly TRBD1 for D (5 bases). The CDR3 runs 15 residues. From germline, CDR1 is SGHRS and CDR2 YFSETQ. V was pared by 4 bases and J by 0 bases, with 10 bases between. The CDR3 DNA sequence: TGCGCCAGCAGCCAAGGGACCGCAACTAATGAAAAACTGTTTTTT. It yields the protein CASSQGTATNEKLFF.

The CDR3 spells CASTKGASSYNEQFF. The CDR3 DNA follows: TGTGCCAGCACCAAAGGAGCGTCCTCCTACAATGAGCAGTTCTTC. The chain couples TRBV11-3 to TRBJ2-1; no reliable D call. Germline CDR1 and CDR2: SGHNT and YENEEA. Trimming removed 7 bases at V and 0 bases at J, with 13 bases between. The CDR3 length is 15 residues. The full variable domain, rest sourced from reference TRBV11-3 and TRBJ2-1, is EAGVVQSPRYKIIEKKQPVAFWCNPISGHNTLYWYLQNLGQGPELLIRYENEEAVDDSQLPKDRFSAERLKGVDSTLKIQPAELGDSAVYLCASTKGASSYNEQFFGPGTRLTVL.